This T cell receptor (beta chain) stems from a study of cytomegalovirus exposure and HLA in healthy donors. General study findings and limits: Across all donors, roughly uniform sequencing depth was an assumption of the presence/absence analyses. Relative to equally common others, HLA-associated TCR beta chains showed greater clonal expansion in a later analysis. Looking again later, the authors saw that most CMV-associated TCR beta chains seemed HLA-restricted.

With 60 Vbeta and 13 Jbeta primers, the PCR was carried out. Assay used: immunoSEQ multiplex PCR; TCRdb lists only in-frame clones, some missing. The data contain 150,000 to 160,000 clones, 80% of them singletons. The CDR3 loop spans 15 amino acids. Per germline, CDR1 SGHNT and CDR2 YYREEE (reference sequence). V was pared by 4 bases and J by 7 bases, with 12 bases of the junction left unmatched. Concerning this clone: Its antigen is unknown.

Material: PBMCs. The clonotype originates from a woman between 40 and 50 years old in good health and CMV-seropositive. This rearrangement joins TRBV5-4 to TRBJ2-3, with 7 positions matching TRBD2. The CDR3 sequence: CASSQLASPGHTQYF. In DNA form, the CDR3 reads TGTGCCAGCAGCCAACTAGCGAGTCCTGGACATACGCAGTATTTT.